These 20 T cell receptor beta chains came from one sample sequenced in a study of monozygotic twins with inflammatory bowel disease. Following a re-call of the 5' RACE reads, TCRdb has one entry per CDR3 protein and lacks DNA. In all, the sample yields 330,000 or so distinct CDR3 sequences. Sample: blood. Every receptor here comes from a human donor with ulcerative colitis or Crohn's disease, or a healthy co-twin of an affected twin (not recorded which).

Here the CDR3 reads CASSVNGAGDQPQHF. The chain recombines TRBV9 with TRBJ1-5; with no DNA, the TCRdb D assignment of TRBD1 cannot be verified. The V gene's germline CDR1 is SGDLS and CDR2 YYNGEE. The CDR3 is 15 residues long.

CDR3 region: CASSLVEDNTEAFF. J is TRBJ1-1 and V is TRBV5-1. The length of the CDR3 is 14 residues. Germline CDR1 and CDR2: SGHRS and YFSETQ.

The genes are TRBV5-1 and TRBJ1-5. The CDR3 has 14 residues. CDR1 and CDR2 (germline): SGHRS, YFSETQ. CDR3: CASSLGEGGQPQHF.

This chain links TRBV5-1 with TRBJ1-2; the TCRdb D gene call, TRBD1, has no DNA to confirm it. Germline V lookup: CDR1 SGHRS, CDR2 YFSETQ. This CDR3 comprises 15 residues. The CDR3: CASSSTGAFGYGYTF.

V usage is TRBV20-1 and J usage is TRBJ1-5. The CDR3 contains 14 residues. Per germline, CDR1 DFQATT and CDR2 SNEGSKA (reference sequence). This chain's CDR3 is CSAREPYSNQPQHF.

The rearrangement joins TRBV4-1 to TRBJ1-1; TCRdb gives TRBD1 as the D gene, but with no DNA this cannot be confirmed. Germline CDR1 MGHRA, CDR2 YSYEKL. The CDR3 loop spans 12 amino acids. CDR3 protein: CASSQGGPEAFF.

This CDR3 reads CASSLASTGTETQYF. The chain recombines TRBV7-9 with TRBJ2-5; TCRdb lists TRBD1, though no DNA is available to test this call. The CDR3 sequence is 15 residues long. In germline, CDR1 is SEHNR, CDR2 FQNEAQ (reference sequence).

The CDR3 is CASSPGSYGYTF. The V gene is TRBV6-1, the J gene TRBJ1-2; TCRdb's D call, TRBD1, is unchecked because there is no DNA. CDR3 length: 12 residues. Germline assignment: CDR1 MNHNS and CDR2 SASEGT.

This chain connects TRBV29-1 to TRBJ2-5. Germline V gene data show CDR1 as SQVTM and CDR2 as ANQGSEA. This CDR3 has 11 amino acids. The CDR3 is CSVAQQETQYF.

V is TRBV27 and J is TRBJ2-3; TCRdb's assignment of TRBD2 cannot be checked, as there is no DNA. The germline gives CDR1 MNHEY, CDR2 SMNVEV (reference sequence). The CDR3 has 16 amino acids. The CDR3 is CASSLQAGGPGDTQYF.

The V call is TRBV5-6, the J call TRBJ2-4; TCRdb indicates TRBD2, and absent DNA this call remains unverified. From germline, CDR1 is SGHDT and CDR2 YYEEEE. The CDR3 is 15 amino acids. The CDR3: CASSLSLADKNIQYF.

The chain has TRBV19 and TRBJ1-1. Per germline, CDR1 LNHDA and CDR2 SQIVND (reference sequence). The CDR3 is 13 residues long. The CDR3 loop is CASSARRDTEAFF.

The V call is TRBV7-2, the J call TRBJ2-3; absent DNA, TCRdb's TRBD2 call cannot be checked. This CDR3 has 14 amino acids. Germline V gene lookup returns CDR1 SGHTA and CDR2 FQGNSA. The CDR3 loop is CASIQTSGTDTQYF.

The chain recombines TRBV27 with TRBJ2-1. Germline V gene data show CDR1 as MNHEY and CDR2 as SMNVEV (reference sequence). The CDR3 has 14 amino acids. The CDR3: CASSSRPPYNEQFF.

The V call is TRBV24-1, the J call TRBJ2-5; with no DNA, the TCRdb D assignment of TRBD2 cannot be verified. This CDR3 comprises 15 residues. CDR1 is KGHDR and CDR2 is SFDVKD in the germline V gene. The CDR3 here is CATSDHTSGGRTQYF.

V is TRBV20-1 and J is TRBJ1-2; absent DNA, TCRdb's TRBD1 call cannot be checked. This CDR3 has 17 amino acids. The germline CDR1 and CDR2 sequences are DFQATT and SNEGSKA (reference sequence). The chain's CDR3 is CSARASLITRDRGGYTF.

This sequence joins TRBV7-8 and TRBJ2-2. The CDR3 spans 15 residues. Germline-derived CDR1 and CDR2 are SGHVS and FQNEAQ. This CDR3 reads CASSLRTMHTGELFF.

The V gene is TRBV5-1, the J gene TRBJ2-3; TCRdb calls TRBD1, which cannot be checked without DNA. CDR1 and CDR2 (germline): SGHRS, YFSETQ. The length of the CDR3 is 17 residues. CDR3: CASSSRPGQASTDTQYF.

The chain joins TRBV20-1 to TRBJ2-1; checking the TCRdb D call of TRBD1 is not possible without DNA. Germline V gene lookup returns CDR1 DFQATT and CDR2 SNEGSKA (reference sequence). The CDR3 loop spans 13 amino acids. The CDR3 loop reads CSAPGTGWNEQFF.

The CDR3 is CASSPTSTSGSYEQYF. The chain uses TRBV19 and TRBJ2-7; TCRdb selects TRBD2, and the lack of DNA leaves this call unchecked. The CDR3 consists of 16 residues. The germline CDR1 and CDR2 sequences are LNHDA and SQIVND (reference sequence).